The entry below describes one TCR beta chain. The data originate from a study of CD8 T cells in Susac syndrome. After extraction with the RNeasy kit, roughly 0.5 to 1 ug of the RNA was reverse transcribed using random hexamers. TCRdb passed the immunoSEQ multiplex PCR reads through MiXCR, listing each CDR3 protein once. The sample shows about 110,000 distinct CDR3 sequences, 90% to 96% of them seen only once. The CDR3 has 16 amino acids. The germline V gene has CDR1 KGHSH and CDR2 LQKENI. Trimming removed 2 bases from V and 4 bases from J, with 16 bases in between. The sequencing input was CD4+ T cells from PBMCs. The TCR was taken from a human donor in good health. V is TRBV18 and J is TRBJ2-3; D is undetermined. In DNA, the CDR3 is TGTGCCAGCTCACCAGAGGCAGCCAGGATGGCAGATACGCAGTATTTT. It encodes CASSPEAARMADTQYF.